The 26 T cell receptor beta chains reported below all come from one sample, sequenced in a study of control samples from healthy donors and cancer patients. Profiled with immunoSEQ multiplex PCR; TCRdb holds only in-frame clones, not every one. The table includes approximately 150,000 clones, around 94% detected once. The material sequenced was PBMCs. Source of these receptors: a man in his sixties with colorectal cancer.

V gene TRBV28 combines with J gene TRBJ2-1; tentative D call: TRBD2 (6 bases). The CDR3 has 13 residues. Germline-derived CDR1 and CDR2 are MDHEN and SYDVKM. The V end lost 3 bases, the J end lost 8 bases, and 11 bases lay between the germline ends. The CDR3 here is CASSLGPGDEQFF. Here the CDR3 DNA reads TGTGCCAGCAGTTTGGGTCCGGGGGATGAGCAGTTCTTC.

The V call is TRBV10-1, the J call TRBJ2-7, with 7 nucleotides matching TRBD1. Germline assignment: CDR1 WNHNN and CDR2 SYGVQD (reference sequence). The V gene end was trimmed by 4 bases and the J gene end by 7 bases; junction bases not matched to a gene: 7. The CDR3 contains 13 residues. CDR3 residues: CASSGDRVKEQYF. Here the CDR3 DNA reads TGCGCCAGCAGTGGTGACAGGGTAAAGGAGCAGTACTTC.

As for this clone: One end of the junction is discordant with germline, which a read error may explain. The V gene is TRBV6-5, the J gene TRBJ1-2, with 7 nucleotides matching TRBD1. The CDR3 consists of 14 residues. The germline V gene has CDR1 MNHEY and CDR2 SVGAGI. The CDR3 DNA reads as TGTGCCACCAGTTCCCAGGGGGGGATCTATGGCTACACCTTC. Its translation: CATSSQGGIYGYTF.

The chain employs TRBV4-1 and TRBJ2-7; TRBD1 or TRBD2 may be the D gene (6 bases each). In germline, CDR1 is MGHRA, CDR2 YSYEKL. The CDR3 is made up of 16 amino acids. Trimming removed 0 bases at V and 0 bases at J, with 12 bases between. The CDR3 loop is CASSQERGAFSYEQYF. The CDR3 region has the DNA TGCGCCAGCAGCCAAGAAAGGGGGGCCTTCTCCTACGAGCAGTACTTC.

The V call is TRBV24-1, the J call TRBJ2-7; the D is unclear. CDR1 and CDR2 from the germline V gene are KGHDR and SFDVKD. Trimming stripped 0 bases from V and 2 bases from J, with 13 bases between. The CDR3 has 16 amino acids. Here the CDR3 reads CATSDLRGERPYEQYF. In DNA form, the CDR3 reads TGTGCCACCAGTGATTTGCGCGGCGAGAGACCCTACGAGCAGTACTTC.

This clone showed up just once. The V and J genes are TRBV4-3 and TRBJ2-3; possible D gene TRBD1, 7 bases. CDR3 length: 16 residues. Germline values: CDR1 LGHNA, CDR2 YSLEER. V was cut by 3 bases and J by 3 bases, with 16 bases left in between. The CDR3 spells CASSQGRGTETDTQYF. The DNA of the CDR3 is TGCGCCAGCAGCCAGGGCCGCGGGACAGAGACAGATACGCAGTATTTT.

DNA for the CDR3: TGTGCCAGCAGCCCCCGGGACAACTATGGCTACACCTTC. It codes for CASSPRDNYGYTF. V usage is TRBV5-8 and J usage is TRBJ1-2; D might be TRBD1 (5 bases). This CDR3 region has 13 residues. Germline CDR1 and CDR2: SGHTS and YDEGEE. Trimming left V 4 bases short and J 2 bases short, with 9 bases between. The whole variable domain, remainder taken from reference TRBV5-8 and TRBJ1-2, is EAGVTQSPTHLIKTRGQQATLRCSPISGHTSVYWYQQALGLGLQFLLWYDEGEERNRGNFPPRFSGRQFPNYSSELNVNALELEDSALYLCASSPRDNYGYTFGSGTRLTVV.

The chain joins TRBV5-1 to TRBJ1-5; D perhaps matches TRBD1 (5 bases). Germline V gene data show CDR1 as SGHRS and CDR2 as YFSETQ. V lost 0 bases to trimming and J lost 0 bases, with 7 bases between them. CDR3 size: 15 residues. DNA for the CDR3: TGCGCCAGCAGCTTGGAGGGGTTTAGCAATCAGCCCCAGCATTTT. As protein: CASSLEGFSNQPQHF.

This clone has only one observation. The V gene is TRBV6-4, the J gene TRBJ2-3, with D perhaps TRBD1 (6 bases). Germline CDR1 is MRHNA and CDR2 is SNTAGT. V lost 8 bases to trimming and J lost 0 bases, with 18 bases between them. The CDR3 totals 16 residues. The CDR3 loop reads CASRLAAGESTDTQYF. Here the CDR3 DNA reads TGTGCCAGCCGCCTTGCCGCAGGGGAGAGCACAGATACGCAGTATTTT.

DNA for the CDR3: TGTGCCAGCAGTTACTCAGACGGAAACGAGCAGTACTTC. Its protein is CASSYSDGNEQYF. The chain is built from TRBV6-5 and TRBJ2-7, with D hard to call. Trimming took off 0 bases at V and 5 bases at J, with 8 bases between the two ends. In germline, CDR1 is MNHEY, CDR2 SVGAGI. The CDR3 loop spans 13 amino acids.

The V call is TRBV6-5, the J call TRBJ1-1; D is unclear. This CDR3 has 13 residues. Germline assignment: CDR1 MNHEY and CDR2 SVGAGI. V gave up 0 bases and J gave up 8 bases, with 10 bases separating them. The CDR3 bases are TGTGCCAGCAGTTACTCGAGGGATGTGGAAGCTTTCTTT. Protein sequence: CASSYSRDVEAFF.

This clone was counted between two and nine times. This rearrangement joins TRBV3-1 (or the pseudogene TRBV3-2) to TRBJ1-5, with TRBD1 matching 9 bases. This CDR3 is 16 amino acids long. V shed 1 base, J shed 8 bases, and the junction held 9 bases outside the gene matches. Germline V gene data show CDR1 as LGHDT and CDR2 as YNNKEL (reference sequence). The CDR3 sequence: CASSQGVLDRGEPQHF. Here the CDR3 DNA reads TGTGCCAGCAGCCAAGGGGTGTTGGACAGGGGAGAGCCCCAGCATTTT.

V gene TRBV19 combines with J gene TRBJ2-7; D uncertain. CDR1 and CDR2 (germline): LNHDA, SQIVND (reference sequence). The CDR3 runs to 15 residues. The V end was cut by 5 bases, the J end by 0 bases, with 14 bases between. The CDR3 coding sequence is TGTGCCAGTAGTCTTGACGGCGGTAGCTCCTACGAGCAGTACTTC. Residues: CASSLDGGSSYEQYF.

The chain links TRBV30 to TRBJ2-5; D gene uncertain. Germline V gene sequence: CDR1 GTSNPN, CDR2 SVGIG (reference sequence). This CDR3 spans 16 amino acids. V lost 5 bases to trimming and J lost 0 bases, with 19 bases between them. The CDR3 region is CAWSLSGSKYQETQYF. CDR3 nucleotides: TGTGCCTGGTCCCTCTCGGGCAGCAAGTACCAAGAGACCCAGTACTTC.

As regards this clone: Other nucleotide sequences in the sample specify the same CDR3. The chain couples TRBV30 to TRBJ1-5; D not certain. The CDR3 extends over 13 amino acids. V gave up 3 bases and J gave up 1 base, with 7 bases separating them. CDR1 and CDR2 from the germline V gene are GTSNPN and SVGIG (reference sequence). CDR3 sequence reads: CAWSLNSNQPQHF. The CDR3 nucleotides read TGTGCCTGGAGCCTAAACAGCAATCAGCCCCAGCATTTT.

The chain has TRBV25-1 and TRBJ2-3; tentative D call: TRBD1 (5 bases). CDR1 and CDR2 (germline): MGHDK, SYGVNS. V was cut by 4 bases and J by 3 bases, with 11 bases left in between. This CDR3 region has 14 residues. The CDR3 coding sequence is TGTGCCAGCAGTGTTTTCCAGGGTACAGATACGCAGTATTTT. Translated, it gives CASSVFQGTDTQYF.

DNA for the CDR3: TGTGCCAGCAGTGAAGCGTACGGGGTCCTACCCTACGAGCAGTACTTC. This gives the protein CASSEAYGVLPYEQYF. The chain employs TRBV6-1 and TRBJ2-7; maybe TRBD2 (5 bases). CDR3 length equals 16 residues. Germline V gene data show CDR1 as MNHNS and CDR2 as SASEGT. V gave up 0 bases and J gave up 2 bases, with 14 bases separating them.

This clone was observed a handful of times. This rearrangement joins TRBV4-1 to TRBJ2-2, with TRBD1 matching over 9 bases. The J segment lost 6 bases and the V segment lost 5 bases, leaving 10 bases of the junction unmatched. This CDR3 comprises 16 residues. Germline CDR1 reads MGHRA; CDR2 reads YSYEKL. The CDR3 protein is CASSTRQGDWAGELFF. The CDR3 DNA follows: TGCGCCAGCAGCACCCGACAGGGGGATTGGGCCGGGGAGCTGTTTTTT.

The rearrangement uses TRBV19 and TRBJ1-3; a weak D match, TRBD1 (6 bases). Germline lookup yields CDR1 LNHDA and CDR2 SQIVND (reference sequence). Trimming left V 9 bases short and J 4 bases short, with 13 bases between. This CDR3 is built from 13 residues. The DNA of the CDR3 is TGTGCCAGCTCAGGGGCGGCAGGAAACACCATATATTTT. Its protein is CASSGAAGNTIYF.

The chain links TRBV27 to TRBJ2-1; a weak D match, TRBD1 (6 bases). Trimming stripped 4 bases from V and 9 bases from J, with 13 bases between. Germline assignment: CDR1 MNHEY and CDR2 SMNVEV (reference sequence). This CDR3 is built from 13 residues. Written as DNA, the CDR3 is TGTGCCAGCAGTTCCCCCCCAGGGGCTGAGCAGTTCTTC. It specifies CASSSPPGAEQFF.

This clone appeared a few times. The V gene is TRBV6-5, the J gene TRBJ2-5; D is possibly TRBD2 (6 bases). Trimming removed 0 bases at V and 5 bases at J, with 10 bases between. CDR1 is MNHEY, CDR2 SVGAGI, per germline. The CDR3 runs to 14 residues. The CDR3 DNA follows: TGTGCCAGCAGTTACTCCGCGGGACGGGAGACCCAGTACTTC. Amino acid sequence: CASSYSAGRETQYF.

The chain joins TRBV19 to TRBJ1-2; TRBD1 matches at 8 bases. This CDR3 contains 14 residues. V shed 0 bases and J 5 bases; nucleotides not matched to a gene: 2. CDR1 is LNHDA, CDR2 SQIVND, per germline (reference sequence). CDR3 in amino acids: CASSIDHRGYGYTF. DNA of the CDR3: TGTGCCAGTAGTATAGATCACAGGGGGTATGGCTACACCTTC.

The V call is TRBV7-9, the J call TRBJ1-6, with 7 bases fitting TRBD1. This CDR3 has 12 amino acids. V shed 1 base and J 12 bases; nucleotides not matched to a gene: 0. Germline V gene data show CDR1 as SEHNR and CDR2 as FQNEAQ (reference sequence). In DNA form, the CDR3 reads TGTGCCAGCAGCTTAGACAGGGGACCCCTCCACTTT. This translates into CASSLDRGPLHF.

This chain joins TRBV10-3 and TRBJ1-1; weak D call: TRBD1 (5 bases). The CDR3 covers 14 residues. Trimming shortened V by 6 bases and J by 3 bases, and 14 bases separated the two germline ends. The germline gives CDR1 ENHRY, CDR2 SYGVKD. CDR3 region: CAIRRTGGDTEAFF. CDR3 DNA sequence: TGTGCCATCAGAAGGACGGGGGGGGACACTGAAGCTTTCTTT.

The rearrangement uses TRBV13 and TRBJ2-1; D not certain. V dropped 2 bases and J dropped 5 bases, with 4 bases sitting between them. CDR3 length: 12 amino acids. Germline values: CDR1 PRHDT, CDR2 FYEKMQ (reference sequence). The CDR3 DNA sequence: TGTGCCAGCAGCTTAACCGACAATGAGCAGTTCTTC. Translation: CASSLTDNEQFF.

Details on this clone: At one boundary the junction diverges from the germline segment, which might be a read error. The chain has TRBV4-3 and TRBJ2-7, with D perhaps TRBD1 or TRBD2 (5 bases each). CDR1 is LGHNA and CDR2 is YSLEER in the germline V gene. CDR3 length: 13 residues. In DNA form, the CDR3 reads TGCGCCAGCAGCCAAGATTACCGGGACCCATTAAACTTC. Translated: CASSQDYRDPLNF.